The clone carrying this T cell receptor (beta chain) was seen just once. Germline V lookup: CDR1 MGHDK, CDR2 SYGVNS. The CDR3 length is 14 residues. Trimming at V came to 6 bases and at J to 7 bases, leaving 7 bases not matched to a gene. The investigators amplified TCR beta CDR3 regions from RNA transcripts. HTBI primers were the set used in a first-round RT-PCR of the TCR CDR3. Each CDR3 protein is one row after TCRdb ran MiXCR on the multiplex PCR reads. The sample records just over 550,000 distinct CDR3 sequences, just over 45% being singletons. This sample stems from a study of T cells in Graves' hyperthyroidism and ophthalmopathy.

The specimen was peripheral blood or thyroid tissue (not recorded which). The gene calls are TRBV25-1 and TRBJ1-4; 8 nucleotides line up with TRBD1. The sequence came from a woman aged 18-30 years with Graves' hyperthyroidism. This chain's CDR3 is CASRSTGAGEKLFF. The CDR3 bases are TGTGCCAGCAGATCGACAGGGGCAGGTGAAAAACTGTTTTTT.